What follows are 25 T cell receptor beta chains derived from one specimen sequenced in a study of shared clonotypes between healthy human individuals. Using immunoSEQ multiplex PCR, the repertoire was profiled, and TCRdb retains in-frame clones only, with some absent. The repertoire holds 2 million to 3 million clones, with 93% as singletons. Specimen: naive CD4+ T cells from PBMCs. The subset denotes: CD45RA+ positively selected. The receptor source for this set is a man younger than 35 in good health. Some clones in this sample may be carry-over from other donors' samples.

This chain connects TRBV4-1 to TRBJ2-3; D remains unclear. V was pared by 0 bases and J by 4 bases, with 14 bases between. Germline V gene sequence: CDR1 MGHRA, CDR2 YSYEKL. This CDR3 spans 16 amino acids. The CDR3: CASSQEFLRRPDTQYF. Here the CDR3 DNA reads TGCGCCAGCAGCCAAGAATTCCTGAGGCGTCCAGATACGCAGTATTTT.

The rearrangement links TRBV5-1 to TRBJ1-3; D not resolved. The V gene's germline CDR1 is SGHRS and CDR2 YFSETQ. The germline V and J ends were trimmed by 3 bases and 3 bases, with 7 bases remaining between them. The length of the CDR3 is 13 residues. The CDR3 loop reads CASSWTRGNTIYF. CDR3 nucleotide sequence: TGCGCCAGCAGCTGGACTCGTGGAAACACCATATATTTT.

The chain employs TRBV5-5 and TRBJ2-5; no definite D call. Germline V lookup: CDR1 SGHKS, CDR2 YYEKEE (reference sequence). This CDR3 region has 12 residues. Trimming took 3 bases from V and 5 from J, leaving 8 bases between them. Here the CDR3 reads CASSSSGETQYF. In DNA form, the CDR3 reads TGTGCCAGCAGCTCTTCCGGGGAGACCCAGTACTTC.

Here the CDR3 reads CASSGRNLATNEKLFF. In DNA, the CDR3 is TGTGCCAGCAGTGGACGTAACCTCGCAACTAATGAAAAACTGTTTTTT. V and J are TRBV2 and TRBJ1-4, with D hard to call. Per germline, CDR1 SNHLY and CDR2 FYNNEI. V dropped 4 bases and J dropped 0 bases, with 12 bases sitting between them. This CDR3 region has 16 residues.

As DNA, the CDR3 is TGTGCCAGCAGCGGCGGACGTAATGAAAAACTGTTTTTT. This encodes CASSGGRNEKLFF. The chain couples TRBV28 to TRBJ1-4; the D is unclear. Per the germline V gene, CDR1 is MDHEN and CDR2 is SYDVKM. This CDR3 region has 13 residues. V was trimmed by 6 bases and J by 4 bases, leaving 9 bases between them.

The V gene is TRBV27, the J gene TRBJ1-1; no firm D call. V gave up 4 bases and J gave up 3 bases, with 15 bases separating them. Germline V lookup: CDR1 MNHEY, CDR2 SMNVEV (reference sequence). This CDR3 spans 15 amino acids. CDR3 nucleotide sequence: TGTGCCAGCAGTTCGAGAAGGGCGAGGGACACTGAAGCTTTCTTT. Amino acids: CASSSRRARDTEAFF.

About this clone: Additional DNA sequences in this sample encode the identical CDR3. The chain recombines TRBV7-6 with TRBJ2-1, with D possibly matching TRBD1 (6 bases). V was pared by 3 bases and J by 2 bases, with 11 bases between. The CDR3 length is 15 residues. Germline V gene data show CDR1 as SGHVS and CDR2 as FNYEAQ. This CDR3 reads CASSLGAGTYNEQFF. CDR3 bases: TGTGCCAGCAGCTTGGGGGCGGGTACCTACAATGAGCAGTTCTTC.

This chain uses TRBV19 with TRBJ2-7; D unresolved. The CDR3 covers 14 residues. V lost 3 bases and J lost 1, with 10 bases in between. Germline CDR1 reads LNHDA; CDR2 reads SQIVND (reference sequence). The CDR3 DNA reads as TGTGCCAGTAGTATTCAAAGGCTTTCCTACGAGCAGTACTTC. This gives the protein CASSIQRLSYEQYF. Filled out from reference TRBV19 and TRBJ2-7, the complete variable domain reads DGGITQSPKYLFRKEGQNVTLSCEQNLNHDAMYWYRQDPGQGLRLIYYSQIVNDFQKGDIAEGYSVSREKKESFPLTVTSAQKNPTAFYLCASSIQRLSYEQYFGPGTRLTVT.

The chain is built from TRBV2 and TRBJ1-4; D gene unclear. Germline CDR1 reads SNHLY; CDR2 reads FYNNEI. The CDR3 totals 14 residues. The V gene lost 6 bases and the J gene lost 7 bases, with 15 bases spanning the gap. The CDR3: CASRWEGRSEKLFF. The CDR3 nucleotides read TGTGCCAGCAGGTGGGAGGGAAGAAGTGAAAAACTGTTTTTT.

The V call is TRBV4-1, the J call TRBJ2-7; TRBD2 matches at 7 bases. The CDR3 sequence is 14 residues long. Looked up from germline, CDR1 is MGHRA and CDR2 is YSYEKL. Germline trimming cut 3 bases from V and 4 bases from J; bases unmatched to any gene: 6. In DNA form, the CDR3 reads TGCGCCAGCAGCCAGGCGGGAGCGGGGTACGAGCAGTACTTC. Residues: CASSQAGAGYEQYF.

This chain uses TRBV7-2 with TRBJ2-5; D is uncertain. The V end was cut by 2 bases, the J end by 1 base, with 8 bases between. Germline CDR1 is SGHTA and CDR2 is FQGNSA. The CDR3 spans 14 residues. The CDR3 bases are TGTGCCAGCAGCTTAACCAGGCTCCAAGAGACCCAGTACTTC. Protein product: CASSLTRLQETQYF.

This sequence joins TRBV10-3 and TRBJ2-7, with TRBD2 identical over 9 bases. The CDR3 runs to 14 residues. J gave up 5 bases and V 7 bases, and 9 bases lay outside the gene matches. CDR1 and CDR2 (germline): ENHRY, SYGVKD. The CDR3 DNA reads TGTGCCATCAAGACTAGCGGAGGGGTGGACGAGCAGTACTTC. Translated, it gives CAIKTSGGVDEQYF.

This chain links TRBV9 with TRBJ2-1; D is ambiguous. CDR1 is SGDLS, CDR2 YYNGEE, per germline. Trimming took off 0 bases at V and 0 bases at J, with 13 bases between the two ends. The CDR3 is 17 amino acids. DNA of the CDR3: TGTGCCAGCAGCGTAGGGACCACCTCTAACTCCTACAATGAGCAGTTCTTC. Protein sequence: CASSVGTTSNSYNEQFF.

The chain couples TRBV28 to TRBJ2-5, with 7 bases that match TRBD2. Germline loops: CDR1 MDHEN, CDR2 SYDVKM. With 2 bases clipped from V and 1 base from J, the junction kept 25 bases outside the gene matches. The CDR3 extends over 22 amino acids. The CDR3 here is CASSLGWLWTELEREGQETQYF. DNA of the CDR3: TGTGCCAGCAGTTTAGGTTGGTTGTGGACGGAGCTAGAAAGGGAGGGCCAAGAGACCCAGTACTTC.

J is TRBJ1-2 and V is TRBV4-1; D possibly corresponds to TRBD1 (5 bases). This CDR3 region has 15 residues. Germline V gene lookup returns CDR1 MGHRA and CDR2 YSYEKL. Trimming cost V 4 bases and J 1 base, with 13 bases left between them. CDR3 in amino acids: CASSLQTTVNYGYTF. DNA of the CDR3: TGCGCCAGCAGCCTCCAAACGACAGTTAACTATGGCTACACCTTC.

As DNA, the CDR3 is TGTGCTAGTGGACAACAGGGGAACTATGGCTACACCTTC. Protein product: CASGQQGNYGYTF. V and J are TRBV12-5 and TRBJ1-2; 7 bases match TRBD1. With 6 bases clipped from V and 2 bases from J, the junction kept 3 bases outside the gene matches. Germline V CDR1 and CDR2: LGHNT, FRNRAP. The CDR3 covers 13 residues.

The V gene is TRBV10-2, the J gene TRBJ1-5, with D possibly TRBD1 on 5 matching bases. Looked up from germline, CDR1 is WSHSY and CDR2 is SAAADI. This CDR3 region has 16 residues. Trimming left V 5 bases short and J 1 base short, with 15 bases between. The CDR3 sequence is CASSRQGGKSNQPQHF. DNA for the CDR3: TGCGCCAGCAGTCGTCAGGGAGGGAAAAGCAATCAGCCCCAGCATTTT.

The chain combines TRBV5-8 with TRBJ2-1; D unresolved. Trimming removed 2 bases from V and 6 bases from J, with 9 bases in between. CDR1 SGHTS and CDR2 YDEGEE come from the germline V gene. The CDR3 totals 13 residues. Written as DNA, the CDR3 is TGTGCCAGCAGCTTTACTTTGAGCAATGAGCAGTTCTTC. Its translation: CASSFTLSNEQFF. The full variable domain, completed using reference TRBV5-8 and TRBJ2-1, is EAGVTQSPTHLIKTRGQQATLRCSPISGHTSVYWYQQALGLGLQFLLWYDEGEERNRGNFPPRFSGRQFPNYSSELNVNALELEDSALYLCASSFTLSNEQFFGPGTRLTVL.

The V gene is TRBV5-1, the J gene TRBJ2-2, with a weak D call TRBD1 (7 bases). V was clipped by 4 bases and J by 0 bases, with 13 bases between them. CDR1 is SGHRS and CDR2 is YFSETQ in the germline V gene. The CDR3 consists of 16 residues. As DNA, the CDR3 is TGCGCCAGCAGCGCGGGACAGCGCGCGAACACCGGGGAGCTGTTTTTT. Protein: CASSAGQRANTGELFF.

This sequence joins TRBV5-1 and TRBJ1-2, with 7 bases aligning to TRBD1. The CDR3 is made up of 15 amino acids. Germline CDR1 and CDR2: SGHRS and YFSETQ. The V and J ends lost 3 bases and 8 bases, in that order; junction bases with no gene match: 13. CDR3 DNA: TGCGCCAGCAGCTACCCGGACAGGTCCGGGGGGGGCTACACCTTC. It codes for CASSYPDRSGGGYTF. Looking up the rest from reference TRBV5-1 and TRBJ1-2 gives the full variable domain: KAGVTQTPRYLIKTRGQQVTLSCSPISGHRSVSWYQQTPGQGLQFLFEYFSETQRNKGNFPGRFSGRQFSNSRSEMNVSTLELGDSALYLCASSYPDRSGGGYTFGSGTRLTVV.

The rearrangement links TRBV5-1 to TRBJ2-2; 14 bases are shared with TRBD2. CDR1 is SGHRS, CDR2 YFSETQ, per germline. This CDR3 comprises 16 residues. The ends lost 4 bases at V and 4 bases at J; junction bases unmatched: 3. CDR3 nucleotide sequence: TGCGCCAGCAGCCGGACTAGCGGGGGGTCCACCGGGGAGCTGTTTTTT. Its protein is CASSRTSGGSTGELFF.

V gene TRBV2 combines with J gene TRBJ2-7; D is possibly TRBD1 (6 bases). CDR1 SNHLY and CDR2 FYNNEI come from the germline V gene. V lost 6 bases and J lost 0, with 15 bases in between. The CDR3 covers 15 residues. As DNA, the CDR3 is TGTGCCAGCAGCACGAGACAGGTTCTCTCCTACGAGCAGTACTTC. This gives the protein CASSTRQVLSYEQYF. Looking up the rest from reference TRBV2 and TRBJ2-7 gives the full variable domain: EPEVTQTPSHQVTQMGQEVILRCVPISNHLYFYWYRQILGQKVEFLVSFYNNEISEKSEIFDDQFSVERPDGSNFTLKIRSTKLEDSAMYFCASSTRQVLSYEQYFGPGTRLTVT.

The chain combines TRBV7-3 with TRBJ2-4; 9 positions agree with TRBD1. V dropped 0 bases and J dropped 4; count of bases not matched to a gene: 7. Germline V gives CDR1 SGHTA, CDR2 FQGTGA. CDR3 length: 17 amino acids. CDR3 amino acids: CASSLTRVGQGKNIQYF. The CDR3 bases are TGTGCCAGCAGCTTAACTCGGGTGGGACAGGGAAAAAACATTCAGTACTTC.

J is TRBJ1-4 and V is TRBV29-1; D might be TRBD1 (5 bases). The ends were cut back, 7 bases at V and 3 bases at J, with 15 bases in the middle. Germline V lookup: CDR1 SQVTM, CDR2 ANQGSEA. CDR3 length: 14 residues. CDR3 in DNA: TGCAGCGCCTCATGGTGGGGCCCTAATGAAAAACTGTTTTTT. Its translation: CSASWWGPNEKLFF.

As regards this clone: The same CDR3 can be traced to other DNA sequences in this sample. This chain links TRBV11-3 with TRBJ2-2; D is perhaps TRBD2 (6 bases). The CDR3 is 14 residues long. V shed 5 bases and J shed 3 bases, with 10 bases lying between them. From germline, CDR1 is SGHNT and CDR2 YENEEA. CDR3 residues: CASSPRRDTGELFF. CDR3 nucleotide sequence: TGTGCCAGCAGCCCTCGGAGGGACACCGGGGAGCTGTTTTTT.